Presented here are 15 T cell receptor beta chains from one specimen sequenced in a study of technical replicates of blood from a few donors (dated by TCRdb to about 2017). To prepare the library, the immunoSEQ multiplex PCR assay was applied. In TCRdb, the immuneACCESS table is reduced to in-frame sequences with V and J assigned. These tables do not hold every clone; where another copy was compared, an unresolved V gene accounts for under half, and the others remain unexplained. Counted in this sample were some 94,000 clones; 85% to 95% of them appeared once. About 0.3% of the sample belongs to the ten largest clones. Sample: T cells isolated from PBMCs. The receptors were sampled from a human donor in good health.

This clone was observed once. The rearrangement joins TRBV18 to TRBJ2-5; D may be TRBD2 (5 bases). The germline gives CDR1 KGHSH, CDR2 LQKENI. V was pared by 5 bases and J by 2 bases, with 15 bases between. The CDR3 runs 15 residues. CDR3 nucleotide sequence: TGTGCCAGCTCATTCGTCCCCGGCGGGCAAGAGACCCAGTACTTC. This encodes CASSFVPGGQETQYF.

The rearrangement uses TRBV7-9 and TRBJ1-1, with TRBD1 identical over 7 bases. The length of the CDR3 is 13 residues. Germline V gene data show CDR1 as SEHNR and CDR2 as FQNEAQ (reference sequence). V was clipped by 3 bases and J by 6 bases; unmatched bases: 4. The CDR3 loop is CASSLTGSPEAFF. CDR3 coding DNA: TGTGCCAGCAGCTTGACAGGGAGCCCTGAAGCTTTCTTT.

V is TRBV6-5 and J is TRBJ2-7; 8 nucleotides align to TRBD2. The V gene end was trimmed by 6 bases and the J gene end by 4 bases; junction bases not matched to a gene: 8. CDR1 is MNHEY, CDR2 SVGAGI, per germline. This CDR3 is built from 14 residues. CDR3 nucleotides: TGTGCCAGCAGCTACAATAGCGGGAAGTACGAGCAGTACTTC. The encoded protein is CASSYNSGKYEQYF.

The DNA for the CDR3 is TGCGCCAGCAGCTTGGAGCAGGGTCTTGGCTATGGCTACACCTTC. Translation gives CASSLEQGLGYGYTF. The V and J genes are TRBV5-1 and TRBJ1-2; D might be TRBD1 (5 bases). CDR1 and CDR2 (germline): SGHRS, YFSETQ. The CDR3 covers 15 residues. Between the trimmed V and J ends, which lost 0 bases and 4 bases, there was a span of 13 bases.

The chain combines TRBV10-3 with TRBJ2-7; the match to TRBD1 covers 7 bases. V was pared by 7 bases and J by 3 bases, with 6 bases of the junction left unmatched. The CDR3 totals 13 residues. Germline CDR1 and CDR2: ENHRY and SYGVKD. The CDR3 bases are TGTGCCATCACCCGGGACAGTAACTACGAGCAGTACTTC. This sequence encodes CAITRDSNYEQYF.

The CDR3 reads CASSLATDNYGYTF. Here the CDR3 DNA reads TGCGCCAGCAGCTTGGCAACAGATAACTATGGCTACACCTTC. This rearrangement joins TRBV5-1 to TRBJ1-2; D gene unclear. V was pared by 0 bases and J by 1 base, with 7 bases between. Germline-derived CDR1 and CDR2 are SGHRS and YFSETQ. The CDR3 loop spans 14 amino acids.

V is TRBV19 and J is TRBJ1-1; D is unresolved. This CDR3 is 13 amino acids long. The V gene lost 3 bases and the J gene lost 5 bases, with 10 bases spanning the gap. In germline, CDR1 is LNHDA, CDR2 SQIVND (reference sequence). The CDR3 nucleotides are TGTGCCAGTAGTATGGGCAGAACGACTGAAGCTTTCTTT. This encodes CASSMGRTTEAFF. The full variable domain, rest sourced from reference TRBV19 and TRBJ1-1, is DGGITQSPKYLFRKEGQNVTLSCEQNLNHDAMYWYRQDPGQGLRLIYYSQIVNDFQKGDIAEGYSVSREKKESFPLTVTSAQKNPTAFYLCASSMGRTTEAFFGQGTRLTVV.

The chain recombines TRBV4-1 with TRBJ1-1, with 8 nucleotides matching TRBD1. Germline assignment: CDR1 MGHRA and CDR2 YSYEKL. The CDR3 is 14 amino acids. J gave up 8 bases and V 5 bases, and 10 bases lay outside the gene matches. The CDR3 DNA reads TGCGCCAGCAGCTCCCCCTTACGGGACAGGGAAGCTTTCTTT. Amino acids: CASSSPLRDREAFF.

The J gene is TRBJ2-1, the V gene TRBV11-2; 7 nucleotides line up with TRBD2. Germline V gives CDR1 SGHAT, CDR2 FQNNGV. J gave up 1 base and V 7 bases, and 10 bases lay outside the gene matches. The CDR3 loop spans 16 amino acids. CDR3 DNA sequence: TGTGCCAGCAACAAAAGGGAGGGACTTTCCTACAATGAGCAGTTCTTC. It yields the protein CASNKREGLSYNEQFF.

The DNA of the CDR3 is TGTGCCAGCTCACCTGGGACAGGGGGCTATGGCTACACCTTC. Residues: CASSPGTGGYGYTF. The chain couples TRBV18 to TRBJ1-2; 11 bases line up with TRBD1. CDR3 length: 14 residues. Per germline, CDR1 KGHSH and CDR2 LQKENI. J was trimmed by 4 bases and V by 3 bases; bases with no gene match: 1.

The V gene is TRBV23-1, the J gene TRBJ2-7; maybe TRBD2 (5 bases). TRBV23-1 is noted as an ORF with a role that remains uncertain. CDR3 length: 14 amino acids. The ends were cut back, 4 bases at V and 5 bases at J, with 15 bases in the middle. Written as DNA, the CDR3 is TGCGCCAGCAGTCGATCCCTAGCTCTCGACGAGCAGTACTTC. Protein: CASSRSLALDEQYF.

This chain uses TRBV5-1 with TRBJ2-5, with 9 bases fitting TRBD2. Germline-derived CDR1 and CDR2 are SGHRS and YFSETQ. CDR3 size: 17 residues. The V and J ends lost 0 bases and 5 bases, in that order; junction bases with no gene match: 11. The CDR3 region has the DNA TGCGCCAGCAGCTTGGCCGTGGCGGGAGGGCGATGGGAGACCCAGTACTTC. This translates into CASSLAVAGGRWETQYF.

The chain has TRBV7-8 and TRBJ1-1; D is uncertain. V lost 7 bases, J lost 2 bases, and 11 bases lay in between. The germline V gene has CDR1 SGHVS and CDR2 FQNEAQ. This CDR3 is 13 amino acids long. Here the CDR3 DNA reads TGTGCCAGCACGACACTTCTCAACACTGAAGCTTTCTTT. This sequence encodes CASTTLLNTEAFF. The variable domain in full, with the rest retrieved from reference TRBV7-8 and TRBJ1-1, is GAGVSQSPRYKVAKRGQDVALRCDPISGHVSLFWYQQALGQGPEFLTYFQNEAQLDKSGLPSDRFFAERPEGSVSTLKIQRTQQEDSAVYLCASTTLLNTEAFFGQGTRLTVV.

The sample holds one count of this clone. This chain links TRBV29-1 with TRBJ2-7, with D maybe TRBD1 (5 bases). Trimming took off 0 bases at V and 4 bases at J, with 13 bases between the two ends. This CDR3 has 14 residues. Per the germline V gene, CDR1 is SQVTM and CDR2 is ANQGSEA. This CDR3 is CSVEDPTEPYEQYF. For the CDR3, the DNA is TGCAGCGTTGAAGATCCGACAGAACCTTACGAGCAGTACTTC.

The CDR3 DNA reads as TGCGCCAGCAGCTATAGCGGGAGGGTCGCAGATACGCAGTATTTT. Translating gives CASSYSGRVADTQYF. This sequence joins TRBV5-1 and TRBJ2-3, with 11 bases that match TRBD2. Germline trimming cut 3 bases from V and 4 bases from J; bases unmatched to any gene: 4. Germline loops: CDR1 SGHRS, CDR2 YFSETQ. This CDR3 has 15 amino acids.